This T cell receptor beta chain was sequenced in a study of Graves' ophthalmopathy and Graves' hyperthyroidism. General study findings and limits: Appearing in blood as well were most expanded thyroid clonotypes above 0.001 frequency. Prediction of ophthalmopathy progression reached around 70% sensitivity and nearly 75% specificity.

Amplified material comprised TCR beta CDR3 regions derived from RNA transcripts. Investigators did first-round RT-PCR with HTBI primers, then second-round multiplex PCR. TCRdb passed the multiplex PCR reads through MiXCR, listing each CDR3 protein once. Among about 550,000 distinct CDR3 sequences listed, approximately 37% were seen once. Comments on this clonotype: Its antigen is as yet unknown.

V shed 5 bases, J shed 7 bases, and the junction held 8 bases outside the gene matches. The germline gives CDR1 SGHAT, CDR2 FQNNGV. CDR3 length: 15 residues. The sequence was collected from an adult man with Graves' hyperthyroidism. Sequencing was performed on peripheral blood or thyroid tissue (not recorded which). The chain combines TRBV11-2 with TRBJ1-6; 7 nucleotides line up with TRBD1. CDR3 DNA sequence: TGTGCCAGCAGCACGGGACAGACGTCAAATTCACCCCTCCACTTT. It is translated as CASSTGQTSNSPLHF.